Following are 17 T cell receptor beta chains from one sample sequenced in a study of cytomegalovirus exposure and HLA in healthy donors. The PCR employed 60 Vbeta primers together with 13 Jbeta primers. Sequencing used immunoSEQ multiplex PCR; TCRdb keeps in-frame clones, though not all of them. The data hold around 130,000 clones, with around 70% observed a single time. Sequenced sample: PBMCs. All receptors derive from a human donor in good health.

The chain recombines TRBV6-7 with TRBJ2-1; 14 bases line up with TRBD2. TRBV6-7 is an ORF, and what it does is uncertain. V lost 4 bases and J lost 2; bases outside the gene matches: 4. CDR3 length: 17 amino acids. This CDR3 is CASSWGLAGVTYNEQFF. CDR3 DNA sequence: TGTGCCAGCAGTTGGGGACTAGCGGGAGTGACCTACAATGAGCAGTTCTTC.

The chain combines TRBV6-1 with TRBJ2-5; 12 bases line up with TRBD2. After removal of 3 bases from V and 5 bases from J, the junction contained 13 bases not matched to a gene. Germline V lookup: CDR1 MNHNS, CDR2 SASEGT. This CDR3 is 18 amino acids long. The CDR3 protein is CASSERALLAGGRETQYF. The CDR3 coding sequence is TGTGCCAGCAGTGAGAGGGCCCTACTAGCGGGAGGTCGGGAGACCCAGTACTTC.

The CDR3 DNA reads TGTGCCAGCAGCATTGACAGGGCCGGCACCTTC. Protein: CASSIDRAGTF. The rearrangement uses TRBV2 and TRBJ1-2, with TRBD1 identical over 7 bases. The CDR3 loop spans 11 amino acids. The germline CDR1 and CDR2 sequences are SNHLY and FYNNEI. The trim removed 6 bases at V and 13 bases at J, leaving 8 bases unmatched.

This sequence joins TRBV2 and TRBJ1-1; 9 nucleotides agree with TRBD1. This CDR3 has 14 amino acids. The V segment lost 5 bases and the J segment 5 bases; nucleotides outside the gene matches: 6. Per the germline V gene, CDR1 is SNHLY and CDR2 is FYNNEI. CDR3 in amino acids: CASSPQGAYTEAFF. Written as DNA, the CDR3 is TGTGCCAGCAGTCCACAGGGGGCGTATACTGAAGCTTTCTTT.

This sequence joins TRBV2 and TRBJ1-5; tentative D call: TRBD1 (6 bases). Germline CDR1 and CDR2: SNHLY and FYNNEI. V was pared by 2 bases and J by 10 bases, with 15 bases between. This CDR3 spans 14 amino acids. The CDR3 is CASSEQGPSPPQHF. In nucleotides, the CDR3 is TGTGCCAGCAGTGAACAGGGGCCCAGCCCTCCCCAGCATTTT.

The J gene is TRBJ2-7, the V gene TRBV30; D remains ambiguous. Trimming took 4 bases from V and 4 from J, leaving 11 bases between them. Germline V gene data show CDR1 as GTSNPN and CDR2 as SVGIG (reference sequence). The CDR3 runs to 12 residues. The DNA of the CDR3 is TGTGCCTGGACGTACAAACCTTACGAGCAGTACTTC. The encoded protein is CAWTYKPYEQYF.

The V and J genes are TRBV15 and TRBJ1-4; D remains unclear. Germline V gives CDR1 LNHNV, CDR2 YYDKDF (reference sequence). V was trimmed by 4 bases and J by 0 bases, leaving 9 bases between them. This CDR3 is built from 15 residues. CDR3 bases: TGTGCCACCAGCACAGAGGTAGCAACTAATGAAAAACTGTTTTTT. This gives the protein CATSTEVATNEKLFF.

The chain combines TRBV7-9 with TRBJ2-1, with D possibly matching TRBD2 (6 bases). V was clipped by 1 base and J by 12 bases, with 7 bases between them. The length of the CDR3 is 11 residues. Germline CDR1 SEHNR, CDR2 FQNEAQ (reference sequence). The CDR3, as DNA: TGTGCCAGCAGCTTAGAGGGAGGGCAGTTCTTC. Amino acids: CASSLEGGQFF.

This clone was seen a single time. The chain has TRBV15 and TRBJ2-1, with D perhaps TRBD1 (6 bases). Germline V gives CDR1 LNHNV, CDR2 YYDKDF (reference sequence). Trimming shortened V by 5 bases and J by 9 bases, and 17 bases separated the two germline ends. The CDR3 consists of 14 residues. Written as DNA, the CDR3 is TGTGCCACCAGCGACCAACAGGGAGTGGGTGAGCAGTTCTTC. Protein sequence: CATSDQQGVGEQFF.

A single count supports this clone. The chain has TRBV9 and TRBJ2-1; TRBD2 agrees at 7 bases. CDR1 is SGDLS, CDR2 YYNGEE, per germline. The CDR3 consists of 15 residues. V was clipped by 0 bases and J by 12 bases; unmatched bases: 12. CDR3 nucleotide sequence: TGTGCCAGCAGCGTAGATGACGGGAGGTTTACGGGGCAGTTCTTC. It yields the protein CASSVDDGRFTGQFF.

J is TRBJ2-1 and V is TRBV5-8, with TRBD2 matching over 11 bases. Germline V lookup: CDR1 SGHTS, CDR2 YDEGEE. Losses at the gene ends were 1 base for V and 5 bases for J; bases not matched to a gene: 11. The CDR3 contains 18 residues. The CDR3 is CASSLHRTSGSSHNEQFF. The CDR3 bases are TGTGCCAGCAGCTTGCACCGAACTAGCGGGAGTTCTCACAATGAGCAGTTCTTC.

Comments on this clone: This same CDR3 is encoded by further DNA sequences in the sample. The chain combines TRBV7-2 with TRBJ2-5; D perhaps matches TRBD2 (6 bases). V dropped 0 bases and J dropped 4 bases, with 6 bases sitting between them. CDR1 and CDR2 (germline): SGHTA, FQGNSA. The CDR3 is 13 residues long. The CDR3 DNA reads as TGTGCCAGCAGCTTAGCGGGGGGAGAGACCCAGTACTTC. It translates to CASSLAGGETQYF.

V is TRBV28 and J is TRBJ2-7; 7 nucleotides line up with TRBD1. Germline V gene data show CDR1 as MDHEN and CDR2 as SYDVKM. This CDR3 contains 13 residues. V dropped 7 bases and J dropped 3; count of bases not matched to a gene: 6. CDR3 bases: TGTGCCAGCACGATAGCAGGGGGCTACGAGCAGTACTTC. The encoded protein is CASTIAGGYEQYF.

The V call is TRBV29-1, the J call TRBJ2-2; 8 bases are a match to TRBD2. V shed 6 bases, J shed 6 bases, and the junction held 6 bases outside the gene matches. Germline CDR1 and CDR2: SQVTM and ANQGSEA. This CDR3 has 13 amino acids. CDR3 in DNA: TGCAGCGTGGCCGGGACTAGAGCCGGGGAGCTGTTTTTT. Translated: CSVAGTRAGELFF.

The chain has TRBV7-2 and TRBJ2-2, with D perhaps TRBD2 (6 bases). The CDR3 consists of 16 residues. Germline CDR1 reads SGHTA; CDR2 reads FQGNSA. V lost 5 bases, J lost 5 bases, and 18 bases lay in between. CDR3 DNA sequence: TGTGCCAGCAGCCCGAGAGGAGGGGCCCGAACCGGGGAGCTGTTTTTT. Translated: CASSPRGGARTGELFF.

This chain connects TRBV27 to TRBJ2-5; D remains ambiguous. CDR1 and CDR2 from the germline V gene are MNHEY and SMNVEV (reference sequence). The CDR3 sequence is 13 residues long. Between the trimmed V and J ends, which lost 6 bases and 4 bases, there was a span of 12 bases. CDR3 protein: CASRSGYRETQYF. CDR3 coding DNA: TGTGCCAGCAGGTCCGGTTACAGAGAGACCCAGTACTTC.

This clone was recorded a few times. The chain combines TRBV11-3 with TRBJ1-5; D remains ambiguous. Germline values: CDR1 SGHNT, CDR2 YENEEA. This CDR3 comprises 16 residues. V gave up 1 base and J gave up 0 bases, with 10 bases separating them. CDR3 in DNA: TGTGCCAGCAGCTTAGTTGGAGGAGATAGCAATCAGCCCCAGCATTTT. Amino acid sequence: CASSLVGGDSNQPQHF. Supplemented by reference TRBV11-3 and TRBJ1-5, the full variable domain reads EAGVVQSPRYKIIEKKQPVAFWCNPISGHNTLYWYLQNLGQGPELLIRYENEEAVDDSQLPKDRFSAERLKGVDSTLKIQPAELGDSAVYLCASSLVGGDSNQPQHFGDGTRLSIL.